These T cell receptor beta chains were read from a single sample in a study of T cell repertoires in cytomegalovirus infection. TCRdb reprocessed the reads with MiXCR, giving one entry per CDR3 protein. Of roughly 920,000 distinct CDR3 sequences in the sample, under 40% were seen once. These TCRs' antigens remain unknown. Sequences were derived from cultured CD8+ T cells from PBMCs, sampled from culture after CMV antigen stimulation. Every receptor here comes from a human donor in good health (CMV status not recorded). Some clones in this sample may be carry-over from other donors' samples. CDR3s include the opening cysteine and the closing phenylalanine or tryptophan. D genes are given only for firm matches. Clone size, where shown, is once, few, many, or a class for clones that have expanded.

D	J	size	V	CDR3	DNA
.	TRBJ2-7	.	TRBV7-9	CASSLEWDEQYF	TGTGCCAGCAGCTTAGAGTGGGACGAGCAGTACTTC
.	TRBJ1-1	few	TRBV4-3	CASSPPNGRTEAFF	TGCGCCAGCAGCCCCCCCAATGGGAGGACTGAAGCTTTCTTT
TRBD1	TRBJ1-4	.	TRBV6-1	CASSAPGGLNEKLFF	TGTGCCAGCAGTGCCCCAGGGGGGCTTAATGAAAAACTGTTTTTT
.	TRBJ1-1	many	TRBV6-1	CASSDGGNTEAFF	TGTGCCAGCAGTGATGGAGGGAACACTGAAGCTTTCTTT
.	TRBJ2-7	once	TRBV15	CATSRSGPGSAYYEQYF	TGTGCCACCAGCAGATCAGGACCGGGCTCTGCTTACTACGAGCAGTACTTC
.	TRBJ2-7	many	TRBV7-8	CASSLAIAGASSYEQYF	TGTGCCAGCAGCTTAGCGATCGCAGGGGCCAGCTCCTACGAGCAGTACTTC
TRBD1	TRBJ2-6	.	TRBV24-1	CATSDGDRVLAEANVLTF	TGTGCCACCAGTGATGGGGACAGGGTACTAGCTGAGGCCAACGTCCTGACTTTC
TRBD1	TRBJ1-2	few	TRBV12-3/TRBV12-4	CASSLPRGDRGYGYTF	TGTGCCAGCAGTTTACCCCGGGGGGACAGGGGGTATGGCTACACCTTC
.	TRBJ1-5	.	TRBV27	CASSSGSIQPQHF	TGTGCCAGCAGTTCAGGGAGTATACAGCCCCAGCATTTT
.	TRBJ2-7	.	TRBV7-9	CASSSPFNYEQYF	TGTGCCAGCAGCTCCCCGTTCAACTACGAGCAGTACTTC
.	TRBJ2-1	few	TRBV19	CASSIASTYNEQFF	TGTGCCAGTAGTATTGCCAGCACCTACAATGAGCAGTTCTTC
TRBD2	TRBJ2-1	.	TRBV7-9	CASDSGGVFNEQFF	TGTGCCAGCGATAGCGGGGGGGTTTTCAATGAGCAGTTCTTC
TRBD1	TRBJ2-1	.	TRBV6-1	CASSSGTGYEQFF	TGTGCCAGCAGTTCCGGGACAGGGTATGAGCAGTTCTTC
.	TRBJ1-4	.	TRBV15	CATSTRRTTNEKLFF	TGTGCCACCAGCACAAGGAGAACAACTAATGAAAAACTGTTTTTT
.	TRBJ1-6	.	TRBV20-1	CSARGLDEGFNSPLHF	TGCAGTGCTAGAGGATTGGACGAGGGTTTTAATTCACCCCTCCACTTT
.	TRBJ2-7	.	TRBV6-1	CASSEKQVRYEQYF	TGTGCCAGCAGTGAGAAACAGGTCCGCTACGAGCAGTACTTC
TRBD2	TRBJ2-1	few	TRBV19	CASSIDGSGGFNEQFF	TGTGCCAGTAGTATAGATGGCAGCGGGGGGTTCAATGAGCAGTTCTTC
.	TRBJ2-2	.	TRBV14	CASSQDLGDGELFF	TGTGCCAGCAGCCAAGATCTAGGTGATGGGGAGCTGTTTTTT
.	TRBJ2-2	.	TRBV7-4	CASSQGRGHTGELFF	TGTGCCAGCAGCCAAGGGAGGGGGCACACCGGGGAGCTGTTTTTT
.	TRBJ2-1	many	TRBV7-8	CASSLPFGTSLDEQFF	TGTGCCAGCAGCTTACCCTTCGGTACTAGCTTGGATGAGCAGTTCTTC
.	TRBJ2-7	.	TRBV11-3	CASSSPAGFRDEQYF	TGTGCCAGCAGCTCACCCGCAGGCTTTAGGGACGAGCAGTACTTC
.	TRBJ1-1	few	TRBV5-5	CASSSAGPGGLINTEAFF	TGTGCCAGCAGCTCGGCGGGCCCCGGGGGATTAATCAACACTGAAGCTTTCTTT
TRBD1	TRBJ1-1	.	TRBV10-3	CAIKVGGGEAFF	TGTGCCATCAAGGTAGGGGGCGGCGAAGCTTTCTTT
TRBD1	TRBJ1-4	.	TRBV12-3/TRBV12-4	CASSRPRRQGSNEKLFF	TGTGCCAGCAGTCGACCCCGGCGACAGGGCAGTAATGAAAAACTGTTTTTT
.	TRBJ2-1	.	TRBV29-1	CSVEDRAKSPESYNEQFF	TGCAGCGTTGAAGATCGGGCCAAATCCCCAGAGTCCTACAATGAGCAGTTCTTC
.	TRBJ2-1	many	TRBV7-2	CASSYGQRWDEQFF	TGTGCCAGCAGCTACGGACAGCGCTGGGATGAGCAGTTCTTC
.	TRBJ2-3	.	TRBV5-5	CANNQPGTDTQYF	TGTGCCAACAACCAACCGGGCACAGATACGCAGTATTTT
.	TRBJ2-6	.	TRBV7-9	CASSHPQSSGANVLTF	TGTGCCAGCAGCCATCCCCAAAGCTCTGGGGCCAACGTCCTGACTTTC
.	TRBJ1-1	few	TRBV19	CASSPWQGMNTEAFF	TGTGCCAGTAGCCCCTGGCAGGGGATGAACACTGAAGCTTTCTTT
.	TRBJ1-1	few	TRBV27	CATRRNTEAFF	TGTGCCACCCGACGGAACACTGAAGCTTTCTTT
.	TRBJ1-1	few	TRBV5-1	CASARSQEPRTEAFF	TGCGCCTCAGCCCGGAGTCAGGAACCGCGAACTGAAGCTTTCTTT
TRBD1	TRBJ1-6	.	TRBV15	CATSRSRDRQNSPLHF	TGTGCCACCAGCAGGTCCCGGGACAGGCAGAATTCACCCCTCCACTTT
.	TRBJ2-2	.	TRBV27	CASTIAGELFF	TGTGCCAGCACTATTGCCGGGGAGCTGTTTTTT
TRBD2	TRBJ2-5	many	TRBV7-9	CASSLSSGRETQYF	TGTGCCAGCAGCCTATCTAGCGGACGAGAGACCCAGTACTTC
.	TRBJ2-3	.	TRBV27	CASSRLPGGLDTQYF	TGTGCCAGCAGTCGACTCCCCGGTGGATTAGATACGCAGTATTTT
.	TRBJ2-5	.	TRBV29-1	CSGGSTGTYQETQYF	TGCAGCGGGGGGTCTACGGGGACTTACCAAGAGACCCAGTACTTC
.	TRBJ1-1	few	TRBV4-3	CASSKFSGDEAFF	TGCGCCAGCAGCAAGTTTTCAGGTGACGAAGCTTTCTTT
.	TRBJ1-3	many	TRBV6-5	CASSYGSGNTIYF	TGTGCCAGCAGTTACGGGTCTGGAAACACCATATATTTT
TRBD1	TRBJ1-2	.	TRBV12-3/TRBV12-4	CASSLGQGVYYGYTF	TGTGCCAGCAGTTTAGGGCAGGGGGTTTACTATGGCTACACCTTC
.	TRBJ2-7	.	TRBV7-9	CASSLGPPRQTYEQYF	TGTGCCAGCAGCTTAGGCCCCCCTAGACAAACCTACGAGCAGTACTTC